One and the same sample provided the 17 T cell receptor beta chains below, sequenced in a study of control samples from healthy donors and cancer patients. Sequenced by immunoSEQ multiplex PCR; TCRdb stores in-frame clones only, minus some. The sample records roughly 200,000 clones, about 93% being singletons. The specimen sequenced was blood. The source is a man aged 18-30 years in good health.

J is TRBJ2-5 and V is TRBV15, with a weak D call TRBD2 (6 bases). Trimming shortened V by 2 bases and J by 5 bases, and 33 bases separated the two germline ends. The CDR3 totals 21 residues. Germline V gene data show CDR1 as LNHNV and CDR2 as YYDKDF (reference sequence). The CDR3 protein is CATSRFYRTDANSPAGETQYF. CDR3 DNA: TGTGCCACCAGCAGATTTTACCGTACGGACGCCAACTCCCCTGCGGGGGAGACCCAGTACTTC.

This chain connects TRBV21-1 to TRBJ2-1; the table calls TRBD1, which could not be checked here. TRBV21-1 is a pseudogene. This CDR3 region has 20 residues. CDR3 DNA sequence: TGTGCCAGCAGCAAAGCTCGCGAACAGGGGCGACACCCGGCCTACAATGAGCAGTTCTTC. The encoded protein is CASSKAREQGRHPAYNEQFF.

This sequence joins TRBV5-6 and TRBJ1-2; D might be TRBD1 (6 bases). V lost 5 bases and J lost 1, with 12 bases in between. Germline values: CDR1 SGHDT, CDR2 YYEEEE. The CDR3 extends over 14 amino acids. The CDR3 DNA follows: TGTGCCAGCAGACGGGGGCAGTTTAACTATGGCTACACCTTC. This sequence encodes CASRRGQFNYGYTF.

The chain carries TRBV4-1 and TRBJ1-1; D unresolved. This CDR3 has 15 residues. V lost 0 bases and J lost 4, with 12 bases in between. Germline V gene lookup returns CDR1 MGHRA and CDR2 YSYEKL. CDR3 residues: CASSQDQASGTEAFF. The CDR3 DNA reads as TGCGCCAGCAGCCAAGATCAGGCGTCGGGCACTGAAGCTTTCTTT.

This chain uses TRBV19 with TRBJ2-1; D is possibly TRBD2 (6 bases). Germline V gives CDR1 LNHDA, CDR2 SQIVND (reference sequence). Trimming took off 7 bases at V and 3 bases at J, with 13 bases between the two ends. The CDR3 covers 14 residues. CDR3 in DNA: TGTGCCAGTACCTCCTACGGGGGCTACAATGAGCAGTTCTTC. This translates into CASTSYGGYNEQFF.

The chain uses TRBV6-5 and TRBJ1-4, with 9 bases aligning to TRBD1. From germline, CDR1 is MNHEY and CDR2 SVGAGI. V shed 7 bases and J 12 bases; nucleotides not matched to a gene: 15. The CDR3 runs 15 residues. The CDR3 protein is CASKMGTGLNEELFF. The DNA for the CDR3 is TGTGCCAGCAAGATGGGGACAGGGCTTAATGAGGAACTGTTTTTT.

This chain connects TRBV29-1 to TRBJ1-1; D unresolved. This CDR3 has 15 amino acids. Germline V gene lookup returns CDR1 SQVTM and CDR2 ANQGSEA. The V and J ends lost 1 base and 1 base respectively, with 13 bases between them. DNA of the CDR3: TGCAGCGTTGAAGGGCCGTATGGAGGGAACACTGAAGCTTTCTTT. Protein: CSVEGPYGGNTEAFF. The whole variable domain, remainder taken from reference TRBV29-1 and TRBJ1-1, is SAVISQKPSRDICQRGTSLTIQCQVDSQVTMMFWYRQQPGQSLTLIATANQGSEATYESGFVIDKFPISRPNLTFSTLTVSNMSPEDSSIYLCSVEGPYGGNTEAFFGQGTRLTVV.

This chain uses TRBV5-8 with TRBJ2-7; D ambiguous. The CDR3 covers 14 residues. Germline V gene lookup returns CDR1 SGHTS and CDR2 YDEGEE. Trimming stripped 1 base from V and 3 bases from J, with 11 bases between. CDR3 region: CASSLSRPHYEQYF. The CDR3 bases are TGTGCCAGCAGCTTGTCTCGGCCACACTACGAGCAGTACTTC.

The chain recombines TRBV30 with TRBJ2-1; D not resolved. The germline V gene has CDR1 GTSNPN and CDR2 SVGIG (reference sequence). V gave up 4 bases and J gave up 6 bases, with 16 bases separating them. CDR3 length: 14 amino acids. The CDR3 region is CAWNRVGRINEQFF. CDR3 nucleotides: TGTGCCTGGAACCGAGTCGGACGGATCAATGAGCAGTTCTTC.

This CDR3 reads CASSTRQDYNEQFF. Here the CDR3 DNA reads TGTGCCAGCAGTACCCGACAGGATTACAATGAGCAGTTCTTC. The genes are TRBV2 and TRBJ2-1; perhaps TRBD1 as D (6 bases). The CDR3 loop spans 14 amino acids. Germline assignment: CDR1 SNHLY and CDR2 FYNNEI. V gave up 5 bases and J gave up 4 bases, with 12 bases separating them.

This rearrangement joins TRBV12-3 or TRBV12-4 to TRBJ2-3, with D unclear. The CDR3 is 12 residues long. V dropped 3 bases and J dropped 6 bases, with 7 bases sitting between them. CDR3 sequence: CASSLLGDTQYF. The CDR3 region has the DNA TGTGCCAGCAGTTTGCTGGGGGATACGCAGTATTTT.

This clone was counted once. The DNA for the CDR3 is TGTGCCAGCAGTGAGGGGACAGGGGGGCCAGATACGCAGTATTTT. This encodes CASSEGTGGPDTQYF. The chain is built from TRBV6-1 and TRBJ2-3; the match to TRBD1 covers 11 bases. CDR3 size: 15 residues. The germline V gene has CDR1 MNHNS and CDR2 SASEGT. The junction had 3 bases not matched to a gene; V was cut back by 3 bases and J by 4 bases.

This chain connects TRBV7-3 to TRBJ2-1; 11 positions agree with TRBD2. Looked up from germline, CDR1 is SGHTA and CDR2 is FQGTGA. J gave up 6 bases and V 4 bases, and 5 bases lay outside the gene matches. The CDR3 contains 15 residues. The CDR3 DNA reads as TGTGCCAGCAGCTCGTTAGCGGGGGGGCTCAATGAGCAGTTCTTC. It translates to CASSSLAGGLNEQFF. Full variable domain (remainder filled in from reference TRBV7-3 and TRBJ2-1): GAGVSQTPSNKVTEKGKYVELRCDPISGHTALYWYRQSLGQGPEFLIYFQGTGAADDSGLPNDRFFAVRPEGSVSTLKIQRTERGDSAVYLCASSSLAGGLNEQFFGPGTRLTVL.

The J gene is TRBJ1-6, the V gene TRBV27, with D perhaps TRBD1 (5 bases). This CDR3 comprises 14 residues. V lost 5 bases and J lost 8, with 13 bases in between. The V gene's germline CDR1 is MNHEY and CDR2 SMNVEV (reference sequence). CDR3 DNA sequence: TGTGCCAGCAGTCGGGACGGAGGATATTCACCCCTCCACTTT. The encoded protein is CASSRDGGYSPLHF.

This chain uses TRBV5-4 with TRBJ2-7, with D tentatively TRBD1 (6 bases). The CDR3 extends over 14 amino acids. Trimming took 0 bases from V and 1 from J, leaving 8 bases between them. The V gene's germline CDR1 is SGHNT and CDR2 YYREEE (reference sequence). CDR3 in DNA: TGTGCCAGCAGCTTGGAACAGGGTTCCTACGAGCAGTACTTC. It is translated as CASSLEQGSYEQYF.

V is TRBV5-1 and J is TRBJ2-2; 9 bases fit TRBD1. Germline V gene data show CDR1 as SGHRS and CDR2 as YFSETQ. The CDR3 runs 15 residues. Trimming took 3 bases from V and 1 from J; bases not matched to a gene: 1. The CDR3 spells CASSWDRVNTGELFF. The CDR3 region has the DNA TGCGCCAGCAGCTGGGACAGGGTGAACACCGGGGAGCTGTTTTTT.

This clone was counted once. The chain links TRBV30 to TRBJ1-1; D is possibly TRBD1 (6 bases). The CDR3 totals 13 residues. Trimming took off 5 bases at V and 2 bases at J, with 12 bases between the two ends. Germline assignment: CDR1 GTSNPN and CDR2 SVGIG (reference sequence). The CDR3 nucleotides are TGTGCCTGGGGGAGGGGACAAAACACTGAAGCTTTCTTT. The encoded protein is CAWGRGQNTEAFF.